The 30 T cell receptor beta chains listed next were all sequenced from one sample in a study of T cell repertoires in cytomegalovirus infection. Antigen specificity for these receptors is unknown. TCRdb recomputed calls from the reads with MiXCR, one row per CDR3 protein. This sample has 75,000 to 100,000 distinct CDR3 sequences; 25% to 30% occur once, and the top ten carry less than 75%. The sequencing here drew on CD8+ T cells from cultured PBMCs, taken from culture after CMV antigen stimulation. The receptor source for this set is a human donor in good health (CMV status not recorded). Some clones in this sample may be carry-over from other donors' samples.

This clonotype was detected a few times. The chain employs TRBV18 and TRBJ2-7; D is perhaps TRBD1 or TRBD2 (6 bases each). The germline V gene has CDR1 KGHSH and CDR2 LQKENI. The CDR3 loop spans 13 amino acids. The V gene lost 6 bases and the J gene lost 5 bases, with 14 bases spanning the gap. DNA for the CDR3: TGTGCCAGCTCCCCGGGGGCGCGCGACGAGCAGTACTTC. Residues: CASSPGARDEQYF.

The chain links TRBV15 to TRBJ1-4; D unresolved. CDR1 and CDR2 (germline): LNHNV, YYDKDF (reference sequence). This CDR3 has 14 amino acids. Trimming removed 5 bases at V and 1 base at J, with 8 bases between. The CDR3 nucleotides read TGTGCCACCAGCCTACGTGGAACTAATGAAAAACTGTTTTTT. It encodes CATSLRGTNEKLFF.

This clonotype has a handful of counts. The V gene is TRBV4-1, the J gene TRBJ1-6; D unresolved. Per the germline V gene, CDR1 is MGHRA and CDR2 is YSYEKL. Trimming took off 1 base at V and 9 bases at J, with 13 bases between the two ends. The length of the CDR3 is 15 residues. The CDR3 DNA sequence: TGCGCCAGCAGCCAAGCTTGGCAGGCAGGTTCACCCCTCCACTTT. It translates to CASSQAWQAGSPLHF.

This clonotype has more than one count but fewer than ten. The rearrangement uses TRBV7-9 and TRBJ1-2, with a tentative D call TRBD1 (6 bases). Per the germline V gene, CDR1 is SEHNR and CDR2 is FQNEAQ (reference sequence). This CDR3 spans 17 amino acids. With 6 bases removed from V and 0 bases from J, the gap between germline ends came to 20 bases. The CDR3 coding sequence is TGTGCCAGCAGTGGTCGTTCAGGGGCGAAATCTAACTATGGCTACACCTTC. The encoded protein is CASSGRSGAKSNYGYTF.

This clonotype occurred many times. The chain carries TRBV24-1 and TRBJ2-2; 16 nucleotides agree with TRBD2. The junction had 7 bases not matched to a gene; V was cut back by 5 bases and J by 2 bases. The CDR3 runs to 19 residues. Germline V gene sequence: CDR1 KGHDR, CDR2 SFDVKD. CDR3 amino acids: CATSGPGTSGGANTGELFF. CDR3 in DNA: TGTGCCACCAGTGGTCCCGGGACTAGCGGGGGGGCCAACACCGGGGAGCTGTTTTTT.

This clonotype was recorded at least ten times. The chain joins TRBV20-1 to TRBJ2-5; 10 positions agree with TRBD1. Germline CDR1 DFQATT, CDR2 SNEGSKA (reference sequence). The V segment lost 7 bases and the J segment 3 bases; nucleotides outside the gene matches: 8. This CDR3 region has 14 residues. CDR3 bases: TGCAGTGTACTGACGGGACAGGGGAAAGAGACCCAGTACTTC. Translated, it gives CSVLTGQGKETQYF.

V and J are TRBV7-6 and TRBJ1-5; 8 bases map to TRBD1. This CDR3 contains 15 residues. Looked up from germline, CDR1 is SGHVS and CDR2 is FNYEAQ. V gave up 4 bases and J gave up 11 bases; unmatched junction bases: 13. The DNA for the CDR3 is TGTGCCAGCAGCTCGACAGGGGAAAAGGGTAGGGCCCAGCATTTT. Protein sequence: CASSSTGEKGRAQHF.

This chain uses TRBV14 with TRBJ2-1; D perhaps matches TRBD1 (6 bases). Germline values: CDR1 SGHDN, CDR2 FVKESK. This CDR3 has 14 amino acids. The V gene lost 0 bases and the J gene lost 14 bases, with 17 bases spanning the gap. As DNA, the CDR3 is TGTGCCAGCAGCCAAGAATATTTGGGGGCAGAGAAGTTCTTC. This gives the protein CASSQEYLGAEKFF.

The gene calls are TRBV7-3 and TRBJ2-5; D may match TRBD1 or TRBD2 (5 bases each). The CDR3 is 13 amino acids. V dropped 6 bases and J dropped 5 bases, with 13 bases sitting between them. Germline-derived CDR1 and CDR2 are SGHTA and FQGTGA. CDR3 amino acids: CASRPPWGETQYF. DNA for the CDR3: TGTGCCAGCAGACCCCCGTGGGGGGAGACCCAGTACTTC.

This clonotype has a handful of counts. The rearrangement links TRBV7-2 to TRBJ2-5, with D maybe TRBD1 (6 bases). Trimming stripped 5 bases from V and 2 bases from J, with 6 bases between. Per the germline V gene, CDR1 is SGHTA and CDR2 is FQGNSA. This CDR3 spans 12 amino acids. CDR3: CASSTGQETQYF. The CDR3 nucleotides are TGTGCCAGCAGCACAGGGCAAGAGACCCAGTACTTC.

In its sample, this clonotype was seen a few times. Germline is not matched at one junction end, which may reflect a read error. V and J are TRBV19 and TRBJ2-1; D is possibly TRBD1 (5 bases). Germline values: CDR1 LNHDA, CDR2 SQIVND (reference sequence). This CDR3 spans 13 amino acids. The chain's CDR3 is CASSFSGKNEQFF. CDR3 nucleotides: TGTGCCAGTAGTTTCTCAGGGAAGAATGAGCAGTTCTTT.

This clonotype was seen a handful of times. This chain connects TRBV19 to TRBJ2-1; no clear D. CDR1 is LNHDA and CDR2 is SQIVND in the germline V gene (reference sequence). This CDR3 is built from 14 residues. V was cut by 10 bases and J by 1 base, with 14 bases left in between. CDR3 in DNA: TGTGCCACTAGGTCGTGGGGTTCCTACAATGAGCAGTTCTTC. Its translation: CATRSWGSYNEQFF.

This clonotype was picked up many times. CDR3 in DNA: TGTGCCAGTAGTGTGCAGGGGAATTGGAATGGCTACACCTTC. It translates to CASSVQGNWNGYTF. The V gene is TRBV19, the J gene TRBJ1-2; D perhaps matches TRBD1 (6 bases). Germline CDR1 LNHDA, CDR2 SQIVND (reference sequence). The V and J ends lost 5 bases and 6 bases respectively, with 16 bases between them. This CDR3 comprises 14 residues.

V gene TRBV27 combines with J gene TRBJ1-1; D uncertain. The ends were cut back, 8 bases at V and 4 bases at J, with 14 bases in the middle. The CDR3 consists of 13 residues. The germline gives CDR1 MNHEY, CDR2 SMNVEV (reference sequence). The CDR3 region is CASSLPAGTEAFF. DNA for the CDR3: TGTGCCAGCTCCCTCCCCGCGGGCACTGAAGCTTTCTTT.

Worth noting for this clonotype: It is likely a read error, because the conserved phenylalanine at the end of the CDR3 is missing. The V and J genes are TRBV7-6 and TRBJ2-2; tentatively, D is TRBD1 or TRBD2 (5 bases each). This CDR3 is 16 amino acids long. The germline CDR1 and CDR2 sequences are SGHVS and FNYEAQ. Trimming took off 3 bases at V and 0 bases at J, with 11 bases between the two ends. CDR3 sequence (DNA): TGTGCCAGCAGCTTCGGGACCTCCGCGAACACCGGGGAGCTGTTTTCT. As protein: CASSFGTSANTGELFS.

In this sample, this clonotype turned up many times. The chain couples TRBV5-4 to TRBJ1-2, with D unclear. The CDR3 contains 13 residues. Germline-derived CDR1 and CDR2 are SGHNT and YYREEE (reference sequence). Trimming removed 1 base at V and 2 bases at J, with 6 bases between. The chain's CDR3 is CASSLNENYGYTF. CDR3 DNA: TGTGCCAGCAGCTTGAATGAGAACTATGGCTACACCTTC.

The chain carries TRBV19 and TRBJ2-1, with 10 bases lining up with TRBD2. The V and J ends lost 5 bases and 6 bases, in that order; junction bases with no gene match: 4. Germline V gene sequence: CDR1 LNHDA, CDR2 SQIVND (reference sequence). This CDR3 is built from 14 residues. Here the CDR3 reads CASSLAGAPNEQFF. DNA of the CDR3: TGTGCCAGTAGTCTAGCGGGGGCTCCCAATGAGCAGTTCTTC.

The V and J genes are TRBV29-1 and TRBJ1-1; D unclear. This CDR3 has 13 amino acids. The ends were cut back, 2 bases at V and 4 bases at J, with 11 bases in the middle. The germline V gene has CDR1 SQVTM and CDR2 ANQGSEA. CDR3 sequence reads: CSVEPGWATEAFF. The CDR3 nucleotides read TGCAGCGTTGAACCGGGGTGGGCCACTGAAGCTTTCTTT.

V usage is TRBV20-1 and J usage is TRBJ1-5; possibly TRBD1 for D (6 bases). The CDR3 consists of 13 residues. Trimming stripped 3 bases from V and 12 bases from J, with 18 bases between. Per germline, CDR1 DFQATT and CDR2 SNEGSKA (reference sequence). The CDR3 region has the DNA TGCAGTGCTAGGGATGGGAGATCGGGACACCAGCATTTT. Translation gives CSARDGRSGHQHF.

Only a few counts were recorded for this clonotype. The chain carries TRBV5-1 and TRBJ2-3; D may correspond to TRBD1 or TRBD2 (5 bases each). Trimming shortened V by 2 bases and J by 0 bases, and 10 bases separated the two germline ends. Germline loops: CDR1 SGHRS, CDR2 YFSETQ. The CDR3 length is 15 residues. CDR3: CASSFRDVSTDTQYF. The CDR3 DNA is TGCGCCAGCAGCTTCCGGGACGTCAGCACAGATACGCAGTATTTT. Drawing the rest from reference TRBV5-1 and TRBJ2-3, the complete variable domain is KAGVTQTPRYLIKTRGQQVTLSCSPISGHRSVSWYQQTPGQGLQFLFEYFSETQRNKGNFPGRFSGRQFSNSRSEMNVSTLELGDSALYLCASSFRDVSTDTQYFGPGTRLTVL.

This clonotype was counted many times. The CDR3 bases are TGTGCCAGCAGCTGGGAGCTCGGCTACGAGCAGTACTTC. It specifies CASSWELGYEQYF. V is TRBV7-2 and J is TRBJ2-7; D may be TRBD2 (5 bases). The CDR3 is 13 amino acids. The ends were cut back, 4 bases at V and 3 bases at J, with 10 bases in the middle. Per germline, CDR1 SGHTA and CDR2 FQGNSA.

This clonotype was counted a few times. The rearrangement uses TRBV5-1 and TRBJ2-7; D gene uncertain. V was pared by 0 bases and J by 5 bases, with 12 bases between. This CDR3 region has 14 residues. Germline CDR1 SGHRS, CDR2 YFSETQ. The CDR3 loop reads CASSLVSIRHEQYF. As DNA, the CDR3 is TGCGCCAGCAGCTTGGTGTCAATCCGCCACGAGCAGTACTTC.

The sample holds a few counts of this clonotype. The chain carries TRBV11-1 and TRBJ2-2; TRBD1 matches 9 bases. CDR1 and CDR2 (germline): SGHAT, FQDESV (reference sequence). Unmatched junction bases numbered 7, after V lost 2 bases and J lost 3 bases. The CDR3 sequence is 17 residues long. The CDR3 sequence: CASSLTGTGLHTGELFF. The DNA of the CDR3 is TGTGCCAGCAGCTTAACAGGGACAGGGTTGCACACCGGGGAGCTGTTTTTT.

This chain uses TRBV20-1 with TRBJ2-7; D is perhaps TRBD1 or TRBD2 (5 bases each). This CDR3 spans 15 amino acids. Trimming shortened V by 2 bases and J by 2 bases, and 16 bases separated the two germline ends. Germline loops: CDR1 DFQATT, CDR2 SNEGSKA (reference sequence). CDR3 residues: CSARSPGQGTYEQYF. The CDR3, as DNA: TGCAGTGCTAGATCCCCGGGGCAGGGAACCTACGAGCAGTACTTC.

CDR3 in DNA: TGCAGTGCTAGAGGTCTAGCGGGGAGCTTCACAGATACGCAGTATTTT. This gives the protein CSARGLAGSFTDTQYF. The J gene is TRBJ2-3, the V gene TRBV20-1; 9 positions match TRBD2. CDR1 and CDR2 from the germline V gene are DFQATT and SNEGSKA (reference sequence). Germline trimming cut 1 base from V and 2 bases from J; bases unmatched to any gene: 7. This CDR3 is built from 16 residues.

The rearrangement uses TRBV7-6 and TRBJ1-2; 7 bases agree with TRBD1. The V gene's germline CDR1 is SGHVS and CDR2 FNYEAQ. This CDR3 comprises 16 residues. J lost 4 bases, V lost 2 bases, and 10 bases had no gene match. The CDR3 protein is CASSLYSGQISYGYTF. The CDR3 region has the DNA TGTGCCAGCAGCTTATATTCGGGACAGATAAGCTATGGCTACACCTTC.

In its sample, this clonotype was seen many times. The genes are TRBV12-3 or TRBV12-4 and TRBJ1-5, with D possibly matching TRBD1 (6 bases). This CDR3 contains 15 residues. Trimming stripped 6 bases from V and 4 bases from J, with 16 bases between. CDR3 residues: CASSPDRLSNQPQHF. CDR3 in DNA: TGTGCCAGCAGCCCCGACAGGCTCTCAAATCAGCCCCAGCATTTT.

This clonotype was recorded many times. The V and J genes are TRBV2 and TRBJ1-4; D gene unclear. This CDR3 spans 14 amino acids. The V gene's germline CDR1 is SNHLY and CDR2 FYNNEI. Trimming took 3 bases from V and 3 from J, leaving 8 bases between them. This CDR3 reads CASSDRTANEKLFF. The DNA for the CDR3 is TGTGCCAGCAGTGATCGAACGGCTAATGAAAAACTGTTTTTT.

The rearrangement joins TRBV27 to TRBJ2-1; no firm D call. The V and J ends lost 6 bases and 0 bases respectively, with 12 bases between them. The CDR3 sequence is 15 residues long. Looked up from germline, CDR1 is MNHEY and CDR2 is SMNVEV (reference sequence). CDR3 sequence: CASSQTVISYNEQFF. CDR3 DNA: TGTGCCAGCAGCCAGACGGTGATCTCCTACAATGAGCAGTTCTTC.

This chain links TRBV2 with TRBJ1-2; TRBD1 is a possible D gene (5 bases). Germline V gives CDR1 SNHLY, CDR2 FYNNEI. The CDR3 spans 12 residues. Trimming left V 6 bases short and J 7 bases short, with 12 bases between. DNA of the CDR3: TGTGCCAGCAGAGAGCTTGGGGGTGGCTACACCTTC. Its translation: CASRELGGGYTF. Full variable domain (outside the CDR3, taken from reference TRBV2 and TRBJ1-2): EPEVTQTPSHQVTQMGQEVILRCVPISNHLYFYWYRQILGQKVEFLVSFYNNEISEKSEIFDDQFSVERPDGSNFTLKIRSTKLEDSAMYFCASRELGGGYTFGSGTRLTVV.